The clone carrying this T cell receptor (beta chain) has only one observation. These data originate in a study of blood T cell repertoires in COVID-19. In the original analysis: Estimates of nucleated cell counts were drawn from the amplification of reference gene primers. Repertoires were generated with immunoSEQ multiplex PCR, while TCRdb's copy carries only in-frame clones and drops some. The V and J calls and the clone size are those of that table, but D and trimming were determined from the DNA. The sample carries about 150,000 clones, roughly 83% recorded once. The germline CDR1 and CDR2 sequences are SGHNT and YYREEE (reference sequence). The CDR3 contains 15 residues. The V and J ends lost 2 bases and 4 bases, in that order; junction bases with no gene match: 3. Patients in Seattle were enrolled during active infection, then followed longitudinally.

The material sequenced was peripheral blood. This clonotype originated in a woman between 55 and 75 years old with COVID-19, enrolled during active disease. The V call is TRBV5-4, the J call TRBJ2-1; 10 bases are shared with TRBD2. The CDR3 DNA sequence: TGTGCCAGCAGCTTACTAGCGGGGATTTACAATGAGCAGTTCTTC. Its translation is CASSLLAGIYNEQFF.